This T cell receptor beta chain comes out of a study of cytomegalovirus exposure and HLA in healthy donors. Overall study context: Membership in the Caucasian-associated ancestry cluster was found for around four fifths of roughly 400 genotyped donors.

Study results and caveats: In a later analysis, specific HLA alleles were associated with about 18,000 TCR beta sequences at a 0.05 false discovery rate. TCR beta chain V- and J-gene trimming was linked, in a later analysis, to a missense variant in DCLRE1C.

To note about this clone: Its antigen is undetermined.

PCR employed 60 Vbeta and 13 Jbeta primers. TCRdb's table, derived via immunoSEQ multiplex PCR, lists solely in-frame clones and lacks some. Of about 200,000 clones listed, 55% to 75% are singletons. The V segment lost 6 bases and the J segment 4 bases; nucleotides outside the gene matches: 5. The CDR3 length is 14 residues. CDR1 and CDR2 from the germline V gene are MNHEY and SVGAGI. Sequenced material: PBMCs. The sequence came from a man aged 35-49 years in good health and CMV-seropositive. The V call is TRBV6-5, the J call TRBJ2-7; 11 nucleotides match TRBD1. The CDR3 spells CASRGGTGGYEQYF. CDR3 nucleotide sequence: TGTGCCAGCAGGGGCGGGACAGGGGGTTACGAGCAGTACTTC.